This T cell receptor beta chain was sequenced during a study of Graves' ophthalmopathy and Graves' hyperthyroidism. The wider study: Hyperthyroidism showing no ophthalmopathy within 18 months of follow-up was stable.

Study observations and caveats: Ophthalmopathy could be told apart from stable hyperthyroidism by a 13-signature model (roughly 90% sensitivity, around 84% specificity). Predictions made by the model for ophthalmopathy progression reached approximately 70% sensitivity and about 72% specificity.

CDR3 regions of TCR beta were amplified from RNA transcripts. HTBI primers served in a first-round RT-PCR, which a second-round multiplex PCR followed. MiXCR was run by TCRdb on the multiplex PCR reads, yielding one entry per CDR3 protein. Here the sample spans more than 1,000,000 distinct CDR3 sequences, 36% being singletons. This clonotype was seen a few times. Its antigen remains unidentified. Hyperthyroidism patients, aged 18 to 65, were newly diagnosed, under 2 months' duration. Trimming removed 4 bases at V and 4 bases at J, with 19 bases between. Looked up from germline, CDR1 is ENHRY and CDR2 is SYGVKD. This CDR3 contains 16 residues.

Sequencing used peripheral blood or thyroid tissue (not recorded which). The J gene is TRBJ1-1, the V gene TRBV10-3, with D possibly being TRBD1 (6 bases). This receptor was obtained from an adult man with Graves' hyperthyroidism. CDR3 sequence reads: CAISAGGRSGATEAFF. The CDR3, as DNA: TGTGCCATCAGTGCGGGGGGCAGGTCCGGCGCCACTGAAGCTTTCTTT.